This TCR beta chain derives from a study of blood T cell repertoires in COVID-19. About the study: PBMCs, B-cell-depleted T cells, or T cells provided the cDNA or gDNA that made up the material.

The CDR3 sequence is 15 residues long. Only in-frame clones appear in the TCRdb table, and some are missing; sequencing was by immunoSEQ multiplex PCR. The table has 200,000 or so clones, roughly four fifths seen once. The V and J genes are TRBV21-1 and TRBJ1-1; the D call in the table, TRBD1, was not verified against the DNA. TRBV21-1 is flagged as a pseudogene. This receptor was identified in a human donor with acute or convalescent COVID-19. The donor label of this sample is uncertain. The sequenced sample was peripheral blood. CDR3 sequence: CASSKTDRENTEAFF. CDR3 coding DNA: TGTGCCAGCAGCAAAACCGACAGGGAAAACACTGAAGCTTTCTTT.